These 21 T cell receptor beta chains were sequenced from one sample in a study of glioma-infiltrating T cells after dendritic cell vaccination. The table came from immunoSEQ multiplex PCR; TCRdb's copy has only in-frame clones and leaves some out. The table shows 80,000 to 100,000 clones, with approximately 80% occurring only once. Indicated time point: after dendritic cell vaccination, including at tumor progression/relapse. The starting material was blood, obtained after dendritic cell vaccination. Receptor source: a human donor with glioblastoma.

This clone appeared many times. The chain joins TRBV7-9 to TRBJ2-1, with 8 bases identical to TRBD1. The CDR3 is 16 residues long. Trimming removed 1 base from V and 6 bases from J; junction bases left unmatched: 8. The germline V gene has CDR1 SEHNR and CDR2 FQNEAQ (reference sequence). The CDR3 DNA is TGTGCCAGCAGCTTAGTCATAACAGGGGGGAGCAATGAGCAGTTCTTC. Protein product: CASSLVITGGSNEQFF.

This clone was detected only once. The chain combines TRBV5-1 with TRBJ1-1; 7 nucleotides line up with TRBD1. Trimming at V came to 2 bases and at J to 0 bases, leaving 7 bases not matched to a gene. CDR1 and CDR2 from the germline V gene are SGHRS and YFSETQ. CDR3 length: 16 residues. Written as DNA, the CDR3 is TGCGCCAGCAGCTTAGGGGGCGCGGGGATGAACACTGAAGCTTTCTTT. Its translation is CASSLGGAGMNTEAFF.

This clone was recorded only once. The chain joins TRBV29-1 to TRBJ2-7; the match to TRBD2 covers 7 bases. CDR1 and CDR2 from the germline V gene are SQVTM and ANQGSEA. The CDR3 loop spans 14 amino acids. Trimming cost V 6 bases and J 0 bases; bases outside gene matches: 8. CDR3 sequence (DNA): TGCAGCGTCGCCACGGGGGGATCCTCCTACGAGCAGTACTTC. It specifies CSVATGGSSYEQYF.

This clone has just a few counts. The V and J genes are TRBV7-9 and TRBJ2-7, with 10 bases identical to TRBD1. Germline trimming cut 3 bases from V and 2 bases from J; bases unmatched to any gene: 4. The CDR3 loop spans 15 amino acids. Germline CDR1 SEHNR, CDR2 FQNEAQ (reference sequence). CDR3 nucleotide sequence: TGTGCCAGCAGCTTGACAGGGGGCAAAACCTACGAGCAGTACTTC. Translated: CASSLTGGKTYEQYF.

The rearrangement links TRBV6-5 to TRBJ2-1; 12 nucleotides match TRBD2. Germline V lookup: CDR1 MNHEY, CDR2 SVGAGI. This CDR3 contains 14 residues. Trimming cost V 6 bases and J 8 bases; bases outside gene matches: 5. The CDR3, as DNA: TGTGCCAGCAGGTCTAGCGGGAGGGCCCATGAGCAGTTCTTC. Amino acids: CASRSSGRAHEQFF.

The chain couples TRBV5-1 to TRBJ2-7; D ambiguous. Germline V gives CDR1 SGHRS, CDR2 YFSETQ. Trimming took off 4 bases at V and 2 bases at J, with 10 bases between the two ends. The CDR3 covers 13 residues. Written as DNA, the CDR3 is TGCGCCAGCAGCAACGACATCGCCTACGAGCAGTACTTC. Translated: CASSNDIAYEQYF.

The genes are TRBV5-1 and TRBJ2-4; 7 nucleotides align to TRBD1. Per the germline V gene, CDR1 is SGHRS and CDR2 is YFSETQ. The CDR3 is made up of 18 amino acids. Germline trimming cut 3 bases from V and 1 base from J; bases unmatched to any gene: 13. The CDR3 region is CASSSPTGIELAKNIQYF. In nucleotides, the CDR3 is TGCGCCAGCAGCTCACCGACAGGGATCGAGCTCGCCAAAAACATTCAGTACTTC. The entire variable domain, with the rest obtained from reference TRBV5-1 and TRBJ2-4, is as follows: KAGVTQTPRYLIKTRGQQVTLSCSPISGHRSVSWYQQTPGQGLQFLFEYFSETQRNKGNFPGRFSGRQFSNSRSEMNVSTLELGDSALYLCASSSPTGIELAKNIQYFGAGTRLSVL.

J is TRBJ1-5 and V is TRBV27; TRBD1 is a possible D gene (5 bases). V lost 5 bases and J lost 1, with 12 bases in between. CDR3 length: 15 amino acids. Germline CDR1 and CDR2: MNHEY and SMNVEV (reference sequence). CDR3 residues: CASSKSGISNQPQHF. In DNA form, the CDR3 reads TGTGCCAGCAGTAAGTCAGGGATAAGCAATCAGCCCCAGCATTTT.

The chain is built from TRBV7-9 and TRBJ2-3; tentative D call: TRBD2 (5 bases). The CDR3 has 13 residues. Trimming cost V 10 bases and J 1 base, with 12 bases left between them. Germline values: CDR1 SEHNR, CDR2 FQNEAQ (reference sequence). The CDR3 DNA is TGTGCCACAGGACTCGTGGGCACAGATACGCAGTATTTT. The encoded protein is CATGLVGTDTQYF.

This clone showed up just a few times. V is TRBV19 and J is TRBJ1-1; D gene uncertain. This CDR3 has 13 amino acids. Trimming pared 4 bases from V and 1 base from J, leaving 7 bases between. Germline CDR1 and CDR2: LNHDA and SQIVND (reference sequence). The CDR3 region is CASSTSPNTEAFF. CDR3 nucleotides: TGTGCCAGTAGTACAAGCCCGAACACTGAAGCTTTCTTT.

This rearrangement joins TRBV6-5 to TRBJ2-5; D possibly corresponds to TRBD2 (7 bases). Germline values: CDR1 MNHEY, CDR2 SVGAGI. V lost 2 bases and J lost 5, with 12 bases in between. This CDR3 is built from 14 residues. CDR3 sequence reads: CASSYGGASETQYF. CDR3 sequence (DNA): TGTGCCAGCAGTTACGGGGGGGCCTCGGAGACCCAGTACTTC.

The chain recombines TRBV18 with TRBJ1-3, with TRBD1 identical over 7 bases. Trimming cost V 4 bases and J 0 bases; bases outside gene matches: 6. Germline CDR1 reads KGHSH; CDR2 reads LQKENI. The CDR3 totals 16 residues. Here the CDR3 DNA reads TGTGCCAGCTCACGGGACAGCCAGTACTCTGGAAACACCATATATTTT. Encoded protein: CASSRDSQYSGNTIYF.

V and J are TRBV7-9 and TRBJ2-3, with D unclear. V was cut by 1 base and J by 2 bases, with 10 bases left in between. CDR1 is SEHNR, CDR2 FQNEAQ, per germline (reference sequence). The CDR3 spans 15 residues. For the CDR3, the DNA is TGTGCCAGCAGCTTAGTCAGGCCCTACACAGATACGCAGTATTTT. It codes for CASSLVRPYTDTQYF. Full variable domain (missing parts from reference TRBV7-9 and TRBJ2-3): DTGVSQNPRHKITKRGQNVTFRCDPISEHNRLYWYRQTLGQGPEFLTYFQNEAQLEKSRLLSDRFSAERPKGSFSTLEIQRTEQGDSAMYLCASSLVRPYTDTQYFGPGTRLTVL.

A note on this clone: Relative to the germline gene, one junction end is altered; a read error may explain this. This chain links TRBV7-7 with TRBJ2-7, with 9 bases lining up with TRBD1. Germline values: CDR1 SSHAT, CDR2 FNYEAQ (reference sequence). There are 15 residues in the CDR3. CDR3 nucleotide sequence: TGTGCTAGCAGCTCCCGGGACAGGGCCCGGGTGGGACAGTACTTC. It is translated as CASSSRDRARVGQYF.

The chain carries TRBV4-1 and TRBJ1-5, with TRBD1 matching over 10 bases. The germline V gene encodes CDR1 MGHRA and CDR2 YSYEKL. Trimming took 6 bases from V and 5 from J; bases not matched to a gene: 13. The CDR3 spans 17 residues. The CDR3: CASSPTGQGTMYQPQHF. In DNA, the CDR3 is TGCGCCAGCAGTCCGACGGGACAGGGGACGATGTATCAGCCCCAGCATTTT.

The chain carries TRBV27 and TRBJ2-1, with 8 bases aligning to TRBD1. Trimming took 6 bases from V and 11 from J; bases not matched to a gene: 9. The length of the CDR3 is 13 residues. Germline CDR1 and CDR2: MNHEY and SMNVEV (reference sequence). The CDR3: CASRRDRMTKQFF. In nucleotides, the CDR3 is TGTGCCAGCAGAAGGGACAGGATGACTAAGCAGTTCTTC.

With respect to this clone: Compared with germline, one end of the junction differs, possibly owing to a read error. The V and J genes are TRBV7-8 and TRBJ1-3, with 8 bases fitting TRBD1. This CDR3 has 17 amino acids. CDR1 SGHVS and CDR2 FQNEAQ come from the germline V gene. CDR3 in amino acids: CASSSQGARSSRNTIYF. The DNA of the CDR3 is TGTGCCAGCAGCTCCCAGGGGGCGCGGAGCTCTAGAAACACCATATATTTT. Looking up the rest from reference TRBV7-8 and TRBJ1-3 gives the full variable domain: GAGVSQSPRYKVAKRGQDVALRCDPISGHVSLFWYQQALGQGPEFLTYFQNEAQLDKSGLPSDRFFAERPEGSVSTLKIQRTQQEDSAVYLCASSSQGARSSRNTIYFGEGSWLTVV.

The chain links TRBV30 to TRBJ1-3, with TRBD1 as a possible D gene (5 bases). V lost 4 bases to trimming and J lost 15 bases, with 22 bases between them. The CDR3 runs to 13 residues. Germline loops: CDR1 GTSNPN, CDR2 SVGIG (reference sequence). This chain's CDR3 is CAWNGPAREFRYF. The CDR3, as DNA: TGTGCCTGGAATGGGCCCGCCAGGGAATTTCGATATTTT.

The chain has TRBV7-9 and TRBJ1-2; D is unclear. Germline V gene lookup returns CDR1 SEHNR and CDR2 FQNEAQ (reference sequence). CDR3 length: 14 residues. V lost 0 bases and J 8 bases, leaving 13 bases between the germline ends. Written as DNA, the CDR3 is TGTGCCAGCAGCTTAGCGCCCGAGGCAGACGGCTACACCTTC. The encoded protein is CASSLAPEADGYTF.

The V call is TRBV5-1, the J call TRBJ2-5; TRBD1 matches at 9 bases. The CDR3 has 14 amino acids. The germline CDR1 and CDR2 sequences are SGHRS and YFSETQ. Trimming took 4 bases from V and 4 from J; bases not matched to a gene: 5. CDR3 sequence: CASSTDRGTETQYF. The DNA of the CDR3 is TGCGCCAGCAGCACCGACAGGGGGACAGAGACCCAGTACTTC.

This sequence joins TRBV5-1 and TRBJ2-7; D possibly corresponds to TRBD1 (8 bases). This CDR3 has 16 residues. CDR1 and CDR2 (germline): SGHRS, YFSETQ. With 4 bases removed from V and 1 base from J, the gap between germline ends came to 18 bases. The CDR3 here is CASSLWGGQASYEQYF. The CDR3 DNA sequence: TGCGCCAGCAGCCTTTGGGGGGGACAGGCTTCCTACGAGCAGTACTTC.